The clone carrying this T cell receptor beta chain was found once. Antigen: not known. The data originate from a study of T cell repertoires in cytomegalovirus infection. Study at large: Recently identified HLA-C-restricted CMV epitopes were used, and well-studied HLA-B-restricted CMV epitopes were used as well. Whole-study results and caveats: In two of eight donors, the top clonotype was HLA-C-restricted CMV-specific.

Looked up from germline, CDR1 is SGHVS and CDR2 is FNYEAQ. The CDR3 totals 14 residues. V shed 3 bases and J shed 5 bases, with 13 bases lying between them. From the reads, TCRdb called clonotypes with MiXCR, one entry per CDR3 protein. The sample records approximately 500,000 distinct CDR3 sequences, around 30% being singletons. The TCR was taken from a human donor in good health (CMV status not recorded). Some clones in this sample may be carry-over from other donors' samples. The sample in question was cultured PBMCs, obtained from culture after CMV antigen stimulation. J is TRBJ1-2 and V is TRBV7-6; no clear D gene. CDR3 in DNA: TGTGCCAGCAGCTTCGCCACCCGTGCTTATGGCTACACCTTC. Amino acid sequence: CASSFATRAYGYTF.